Listed below are T cell receptor beta chains from one sample, sequenced in a study of blood T cell repertoires in COVID-19. The method was immunoSEQ multiplex PCR; TCRdb's version includes in-frame clones alone and lacks a portion of them. This table has around 310,000 clones, 90% appearing once. The sample comprised peripheral blood. The receptors derive from a woman in her thirties or forties with COVID-19, enrolled during active disease. Both conserved end residues are part of each CDR3. A D gene is named only where the DNA matches it firmly. Size tells how often a clone was seen (once, few, many) or the class of an expanded clone, and some rows leave it out.

>-|TRBJ1-1|-|TRBV5-1
TGCGCCAGCAGCGAAGACCCCTCCGGGTCCACTGAAGCTTTCTTT
CASSEDPSGSTEAFF
>few|TRBJ1-5|-|TRBV7-9
TGTGCCAGCAGCCCCCTTGGAGGGAGCAATCAGCCCCAGCATTTT
CASSPLGGSNQPQHF
>-|TRBJ2-7|-|TRBV5-4
TGTGCCAGCAGCTTGGTGGGCGGGAAGAGCTACGAGCAGTACTTC
CASSLVGGKSYEQYF
>few|TRBJ2-7|TRBD2|TRBV7-6
TGTGCCAGCAGCCGGACTAGCGGGACGAGCTACGAGCAGTACTTC
CASSRTSGTSYEQYF
>once|TRBJ1-1|-|TRBV4-2
TGTGCCAGCAGCCAGCTGGGAACAGGGAACACTGAAGCTTTCTTT
CASSQLGTGNTEAFF
>-|TRBJ1-1|TRBD1|TRBV18
TGTGCCAGCTCACCAGGGAGGACAGGGGGAGGCACTGAAGCTTTCTTT
CASSPGRTGGGTEAFF
>-|TRBJ1-4|-|TRBV5-1
TGCGCCAGCAGCCCCGTCGGACAGCTTAATGAAAAACTGTTTTTT
CASSPVGQLNEKLFF
>-|TRBJ1-2|-|TRBV20-1
TGCAGTGCACACAGTGTCTATGGCTACACCTTC
CSAHSVYGYTF
>-|TRBJ1-2|TRBD1|TRBV10-3
TGTGCCATCAGTGAAGGACAGGCGGGGAACTATGGCTACACCTTC
CAISEGQAGNYGYTF
>-|TRBJ2-1|TRBD2|TRBV2
TGTGCCAGCAGGAACCTAGCGGGATCCTCCTACAATGAGCAGTTCTTC
CASRNLAGSSYNEQFF
>-|TRBJ2-7|-|TRBV18
TGTGCCAGCTCACCCGCGGGGAGGACAACTTCCTACGAGCAGTACTTC
CASSPAGRTTSYEQYF
>-|TRBJ2-5|-|TRBV7-2
TGTGCCAGCAGCTCGGGCAGGGCGTCCCAAGAGACCCAGTACTTC
CASSSGRASQETQYF
>-|TRBJ2-1|-|TRBV6-5
TGTGCCAGCAGCCAGGCTGGCCATGAGCAGTTCTTC
CASSQAGHEQFF
>once|TRBJ1-1|-|TRBV3-1/TRBV3-2
TGTGCCAGCAGCCCTAAGGGGGTGTTCGCTGAAGCTTTCTTT
CASSPKGVFAEAFF
>few|TRBJ2-1|-|TRBV28
TGTGCCAGCAGCCCCGAGTGGGGGTCGGGGGACAATGAGCAGTTCTTC
CASSPEWGSGDNEQFF
>few|TRBJ2-7|TRBD2|TRBV5-1
TGCGCCAGCAGCTCCGGGACTAGCGGGAGTTACGAGCAGTACTTC
CASSSGTSGSYEQYF
>-|TRBJ2-1|TRBD2|TRBV29-1
TGCAGCGCCGGACTAGCCTTCAATGAGCAGTTCTTC
CSAGLAFNEQFF
>once|TRBJ1-2|TRBD1|TRBV3-1/TRBV3-2
TGTGCCAGCAGCCGGGCCCAGGGGGCGACGGGCTACACCTTC
CASSRAQGATGYTF
>-|TRBJ2-5|-|TRBV6-6
TGTGCCAGCAGCCCGACTAGTGGGAACCAAGAGACCCAGTACTTC
CASSPTSGNQETQYF
>-|TRBJ1-6|-|TRBV27
TGTGCCAGCAGTGACTCCCTCGACAGTTTCTATAATTCACCCCTCCACTTT
CASSDSLDSFYNSPLHF
>-|TRBJ2-2|TRBD1|TRBV7-6
TGTGCCAGCAACCCGAGCGGACAGGGTGCCGGGGAGCTGTTTTTT
CASNPSGQGAGELFF
>-|TRBJ1-3|-|TRBV4-2
TGTGCCAGCAGCCAAGTGCCAGGAAATAGAAACACCATATATTTT
CASSQVPGNRNTIYF
>-|TRBJ1-6|TRBD1|TRBV28
TGTGCCAGCAGGAGCTCCCAAACAGGGGGCACCGGGCCCCTCCACTTT
CASRSSQTGGTGPLHF
>-|TRBJ2-1|TRBD2|TRBV11-2
TGTGCCAGCAGCTCTCTAGCGGGAGTATTGAATGAGCAGTTCTTC
CASSSLAGVLNEQFF
>-|TRBJ1-4|TRBD1|TRBV15
TGTGCCACCAGCGGATTCGACAGGGGGCAGGAAAAACTGTTTTTT
CATSGFDRGQEKLFF
>-|TRBJ1-2|TRBD1|TRBV7-6
TGTGCCAGCAGCTCACGATACAGGGGGCAGGCCTATGGCTACACCTTC
CASSSRYRGQAYGYTF